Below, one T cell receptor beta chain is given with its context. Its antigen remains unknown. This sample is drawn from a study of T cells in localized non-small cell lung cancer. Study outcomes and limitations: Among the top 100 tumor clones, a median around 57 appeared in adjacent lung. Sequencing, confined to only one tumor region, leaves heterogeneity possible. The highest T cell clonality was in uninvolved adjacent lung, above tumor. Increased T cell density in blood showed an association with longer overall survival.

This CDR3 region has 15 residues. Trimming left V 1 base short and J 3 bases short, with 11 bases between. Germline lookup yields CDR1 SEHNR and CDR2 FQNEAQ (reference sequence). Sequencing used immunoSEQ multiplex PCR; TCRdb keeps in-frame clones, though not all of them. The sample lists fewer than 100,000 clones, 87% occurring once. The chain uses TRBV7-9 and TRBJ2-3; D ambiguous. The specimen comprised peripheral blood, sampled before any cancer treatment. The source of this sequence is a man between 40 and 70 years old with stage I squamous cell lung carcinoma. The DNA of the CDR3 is TGTGCCAGCAGCTTAGGAGGTTTGAGAACAGATACGCAGTATTTT. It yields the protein CASSLGGLRTDTQYF.